Below, 21 T cell receptor beta chains from the same sample are listed, as sequenced in a study of post-analysis software for immune sequencing data. Regarding the study as a whole: About 5 TRBV segments were significantly more frequent in patients than in controls. TRBV5-6, TRBV5-1 and TRBV20-1 were among these segments.

Researchers reported that TCR beta cDNA libraries carried unique molecular identifiers. TCRdb reanalysed the PCR reads using MiXCR and keeps one entry per CDR3 protein. The table records around 770,000 distinct CDR3 sequences, about 43% of them present only once. These TCRs' antigens remain unknown. Sequencing input: blood. All receptors derive from a girl aged 10-17 years with multiple sclerosis.

This rearrangement joins TRBV5-6 to TRBJ1-5; no reliable D call. Trimming removed 0 bases from V and 4 bases from J, with 11 bases in between. Germline loops: CDR1 SGHDT, CDR2 YYEEEE. The CDR3 is 15 amino acids. The CDR3 region has the DNA TGTGCCAGCAGCTTGGGGGGTTGGGGAAATCAGCCCCAGCATTTT. Protein: CASSLGGWGNQPQHF.

The sample holds one count of this clonotype. CDR3 DNA sequence: TGTGCCAGCAGCGAAAACAGAGGAACGGCCCCGAGCATCTATGGCTACACCTTC. Translating it yields CASSENRGTAPSIYGYTF. The chain combines TRBV7-9 with TRBJ1-2, with D unclear. Trimming removed 5 bases at V and 4 bases at J, with 26 bases between. CDR3 length equals 18 residues. The V gene's germline CDR1 is SEHNR and CDR2 FQNEAQ (reference sequence). Full variable domain (rest looked up from reference TRBV7-9 and TRBJ1-2): DTGVSQNPRHKITKRGQNVTFRCDPISEHNRLYWYRQTLGQGPEFLTYFQNEAQLEKSRLLSDRFSAERPKGSFSTLEIQRTEQGDSAMYLCASSENRGTAPSIYGYTFGSGTRLTVV.

This clonotype was seen more than once but under ten times. The chain's CDR3 is CASSSRRTSYNEQFF. CDR3 sequence (DNA): TGTGCCAGCAGCTCCCGGAGGACCTCATACAATGAGCAGTTCTTC. The gene calls are TRBV7-9 and TRBJ2-1, with D perhaps matching TRBD2 (5 bases). Germline CDR1 reads SEHNR; CDR2 reads FQNEAQ (reference sequence). The CDR3 loop spans 15 amino acids. V was pared by 4 bases and J by 4 bases, with 14 bases between.

The V call is TRBV20-1, the J call TRBJ2-3; no firm D call. Per the germline V gene, CDR1 is DFQATT and CDR2 is SNEGSKA (reference sequence). There are 13 residues in the CDR3. Trimming shortened V by 3 bases and J by 6 bases, and 13 bases separated the two germline ends. The CDR3 region is CSARSGVGDTQYF. In DNA form, the CDR3 reads TGCAGTGCTAGGTCCGGAGTCGGGGATACGCAGTATTTT.

This chain joins TRBV11-2 and TRBJ1-2; no definite D call. The V end lost 5 bases, the J end lost 2 bases, and 12 bases lay between the germline ends. Germline V gene lookup returns CDR1 SGHAT and CDR2 FQNNGV. The CDR3 is 14 residues long. The CDR3 loop is CASSPNAWNYGYTF. In DNA, the CDR3 is TGTGCCAGCAGCCCAAACGCCTGGAACTATGGCTACACCTTC. The full variable domain, rest sourced from reference TRBV11-2 and TRBJ1-2, is EAGVAQSPRYKIIEKRQSVAFWCNPISGHATLYWYQQILGQGPKLLIQFQNNGVVDDSQLPKDRFSAERLKGVDSTLKIQPAKLEDSAVYLCASSPNAWNYGYTFGSGTRLTVV.

This clonotype has more than one count but fewer than ten. The chain is built from TRBV12-5 and TRBJ2-1; TRBD1 is a possible D gene (5 bases). V was shortened by 5 bases and J by 3 bases, with 8 bases between the two germline ends. The CDR3 totals 13 residues. The germline V gene has CDR1 LGHNT and CDR2 FRNRAP. The CDR3 DNA reads as TGTGCTAGTGGTCCCGGACACTACAATGAGCAGTTCTTC. Translating it yields CASGPGHYNEQFF.

V and J are TRBV6-6 and TRBJ2-4; 9 nucleotides align to TRBD1. Matching the DNA end better, TRBJ2-7 makes the J call doubtful. The CDR3 consists of 14 residues. CDR1 and CDR2 from the germline V gene are MNHNY and SVGAGI (reference sequence). CDR3 sequence (DNA): TGTGCCAGCAGGTCAGGCGACAGGGGGGGCGAGCAGTACTTC. Residues: CASRSGDRGGEQYF.

The chain joins TRBV15 to TRBJ2-7; the D is unclear. Germline V gene sequence: CDR1 LNHNV, CDR2 YYDKDF (reference sequence). V lost 5 bases and J lost 3, with 11 bases in between. This CDR3 is 13 amino acids long. CDR3 sequence: CATSLRLGYEQYF. The DNA of the CDR3 is TGTGCCACCAGCCTCAGGCTGGGCTACGAGCAGTACTTC.

V usage is TRBV20-1 and J usage is TRBJ2-5, with 11 positions matching TRBD2. The ends lost 6 bases at V and 5 bases at J; junction bases unmatched: 5. The CDR3 contains 13 residues. Germline V lookup: CDR1 DFQATT, CDR2 SNEGSKA (reference sequence). The CDR3 DNA sequence: TGCAGTGCCAAACTAGCGGGAGCTGAGACCCAGTACTTC. Translating gives CSAKLAGAETQYF.

The chain is built from TRBV12-3 or TRBV12-4 and TRBJ2-1; 12 bases are shared with TRBD2. V lost 7 bases and J lost 8; bases outside the gene matches: 3. This CDR3 contains 13 residues. The CDR3 region is CASKSSGRDEQFF. The CDR3 DNA sequence: TGTGCCAGCAAATCTAGCGGGAGGGATGAGCAGTTCTTC.

CDR3 residues: CASSFGGSDAFF. CDR3 DNA sequence: TGCGCCAGCAGCTTTGGGGGGAGTGACGCTTTCTTT. This chain links TRBV5-1 with TRBJ1-1; a weak D match, TRBD1 (5 bases). The germline V and J ends were trimmed by 2 bases and 11 bases, with 13 bases remaining between them. Looked up from germline, CDR1 is SGHRS and CDR2 is YFSETQ. This CDR3 has 12 amino acids. Combining the CDR3 with reference TRBV5-1 and TRBJ1-1 gives the whole variable domain KAGVTQTPRYLIKTRGQQVTLSCSPISGHRSVSWYQQTPGQGLQFLFEYFSETQRNKGNFPGRFSGRQFSNSRSEMNVSTLELGDSALYLCASSFGGSDAFFGQGTRLTVV.

This clonotype came up once. In DNA form, the CDR3 reads TGTGCCAGCAGTTACTCGGGACGAGCCCGCGACGAGCAGTTCTTC. Encoded protein: CASSYSGRARDEQFF. The chain carries TRBV6-2 or TRBV6-3 and TRBJ2-1, with D perhaps assigned TRBD1 or TRBD2 (5 bases each). V lost 0 bases, J lost 10 bases, and 16 bases lay in between. Germline assignment: CDR1 MNHEY and CDR2 SVGEGT. This CDR3 comprises 15 residues.

The J gene is TRBJ2-3, the V gene TRBV2; D gene ambiguous. This CDR3 spans 15 amino acids. The V end lost 6 bases, the J end lost 1 base, and 14 bases lay between the germline ends. Germline loops: CDR1 SNHLY, CDR2 FYNNEI. CDR3 bases: TGTGCCAGCAGGGCGACACGCGCCGGCACAGATACGCAGTATTTT. Translating it yields CASRATRAGTDTQYF. Filled out from reference TRBV2 and TRBJ2-3, the complete variable domain reads EPEVTQTPSHQVTQMGQEVILRCVPISNHLYFYWYRQILGQKVEFLVSFYNNEISEKSEIFDDQFSVERPDGSNFTLKIRSTKLEDSAMYFCASRATRAGTDTQYFGPGTRLTVL.

This rearrangement joins TRBV12-3 or TRBV12-4 to TRBJ1-1; D remains ambiguous. Trimming left V 2 bases short and J 4 bases short, with 5 bases between. The CDR3 is 12 amino acids. DNA of the CDR3: TGTGCCAGCAGTTTAATGGGCACTGAAGCTTTCTTT. Its protein is CASSLMGTEAFF.

This clonotype was recorded at least ten times. The rearrangement links TRBV7-2 to TRBJ2-7, with TRBD2 as a possible D gene (7 bases). V shed 5 bases and J shed 1 base, with 12 bases lying between them. The V gene's germline CDR1 is SGHTA and CDR2 FQGNSA. The CDR3 has 14 residues. CDR3 in amino acids: CASSLGGRSYEQYF. The CDR3 DNA is TGTGCCAGCAGCCTCGGGGGGCGGTCCTACGAGCAGTACTTC.

The V gene is TRBV7-9, the J gene TRBJ2-1; no firm D call. This CDR3 contains 15 residues. CDR1 is SEHNR, CDR2 FQNEAQ, per germline (reference sequence). Trimming stripped 3 bases from V and 6 bases from J, with 15 bases between. The CDR3 here is CASSLTDRVLNEQFF. CDR3 nucleotide sequence: TGTGCCAGCAGCTTGACGGACCGTGTCCTCAATGAGCAGTTCTTC.

This clonotype has only a few counts. The V and J genes are TRBV27 and TRBJ1-2; D perhaps matches TRBD1 (5 bases). V was cut by 4 bases and J by 4 bases, with 10 bases left in between. The CDR3 length is 13 residues. Germline lookup yields CDR1 MNHEY and CDR2 SMNVEV (reference sequence). CDR3: CASSSQVGYGYTF. DNA for the CDR3: TGTGCCAGCAGTTCACAGGTTGGCTATGGCTACACCTTC.

This clonotype appeared a few times. The chain employs TRBV7-3 and TRBJ2-1; D call uncertain. The CDR3 totals 15 residues. The V end was cut by 2 bases, the J end by 7 bases, with 15 bases between. Germline V gene lookup returns CDR1 SGHTA and CDR2 FQGTGA. CDR3 bases: TGTGCCAGCAGCTTAGGAGCGAGTCTCGCAAATGAGCAGTTCTTC. Translated: CASSLGASLANEQFF.

The chain joins TRBV10-3 to TRBJ1-4, with a weak D call TRBD1 (6 bases). This CDR3 is built from 14 residues. The ends were cut back, 6 bases at V and 5 bases at J, with 13 bases in the middle. Germline V gene data show CDR1 as ENHRY and CDR2 as SYGVKD. Here the CDR3 DNA reads TGTGCCATCAGAGACCAGGGGAGGAATGAAAAACTGTTTTTT. It yields the protein CAIRDQGRNEKLFF.

In its sample, this clonotype was seen a few times. The rearrangement uses TRBV3-1 and TRBJ2-5; 11 bases match TRBD1. The J call may be wrong; the DNA end is better matched by TRBJ2-7. There are 17 residues in the CDR3. The germline V gene encodes CDR1 LGHDT and CDR2 YNNKEL (reference sequence). The CDR3 DNA sequence: TGTGCCAGCAGCCAAGAAGCGGTGGACAGGGGGCTCTACGAGCAGTACTTC. It encodes CASSQEAVDRGLYEQYF.

There are a few counts of this clonotype. The chain is built from TRBV28 and TRBJ1-2; 9 bases are shared with TRBD1. V dropped 7 bases and J dropped 8; count of bases not matched to a gene: 8. The CDR3 length is 13 residues. Germline CDR1 reads MDHEN; CDR2 reads SYDVKM. The CDR3 sequence is CASNSQGAPGYTF. In DNA, the CDR3 is TGTGCCAGCAACTCACAGGGGGCGCCCGGCTACACCTTC.